A single sample gave rise to the 27 T cell receptor beta chains below, sequenced in a study of spatial heterogeneity in lung cancer. Indicated time point: sample taken at primary tumor resection. TCRdb reprocessed the 5' RACE reads via MiXCR and lists one record per CDR3 protein. The table shows about 23,000 distinct CDR3 sequences, with about 4.7% occurring only once. Specimen: PBMCs, collected at surgery. These receptor sequences come from a male donor with early-stage non-small cell lung cancer.

This clonotype was observed many times. V gene TRBV28 combines with J gene TRBJ2-5; a weak D match, TRBD2 (5 bases). Germline loops: CDR1 MDHEN, CDR2 SYDVKM. CDR3 length: 16 residues. V was trimmed by 6 bases and J by 1 base, leaving 18 bases between them. CDR3 sequence reads: CASRKGFGLTQETQYF. DNA for the CDR3: TGTGCCAGCAGGAAGGGATTTGGACTGACCCAAGAGACCCAGTACTTC.

This clonotype was counted at least ten times. V and J are TRBV11-2 and TRBJ2-5; 8 bases align to TRBD2. J lost 6 bases, V lost 4 bases, and 10 bases had no gene match. The CDR3 is 15 amino acids. Germline V lookup: CDR1 SGHAT, CDR2 FQNNGV. The chain's CDR3 is CASSSVRGARKTQYF. CDR3 coding DNA: TGTGCCAGCAGCTCGGTGCGGGGGGCGAGGAAGACCCAGTACTTC.

This clonotype has a handful of counts. The rearrangement joins TRBV11-3 to TRBJ2-7, with 7 bases matching TRBD1. Germline V CDR1 and CDR2: SGHNT, YENEEA. J was trimmed by 0 bases and V by 1 base; bases with no gene match: 3. The length of the CDR3 is 15 residues. The CDR3 coding sequence is TGTGCCAGCAGCTTAGCCGGGACAGCCTCCTACGAGCAGTACTTC. This gives the protein CASSLAGTASYEQYF.

This clonotype has ten or more counts. The chain is built from TRBV7-9 and TRBJ2-5; the D gene is possibly TRBD2 (5 bases). Germline CDR1 SEHNR, CDR2 FQNEAQ (reference sequence). Trimming left V 0 bases short and J 5 bases short, with 10 bases between. The CDR3 contains 14 residues. The CDR3 sequence is CASSLAGSAETQYF. DNA for the CDR3: TGTGCCAGCAGCTTAGCGGGGAGTGCTGAGACCCAGTACTTC.

This clonotype has a count of ten or more. The chain has TRBV6-2 or TRBV6-3 and TRBJ1-2; 8 nucleotides agree with TRBD1. The CDR3 is made up of 13 amino acids. V shed 6 bases, J shed 6 bases, and the junction held 6 bases outside the gene matches. The germline CDR1 and CDR2 sequences are MNHEY and SVGEGT. CDR3 amino acids: CASSLRGRDGYTF. CDR3 bases: TGTGCCAGCAGCCTCAGGGGGCGAGATGGCTACACCTTC.

This clonotype was found many times. The CDR3 here is CASSYSIVGVYEQYF. In nucleotides, the CDR3 is TGTGCCAGCAGTTACTCGATAGTAGGAGTTTACGAGCAGTACTTC. The V gene is TRBV6-5, the J gene TRBJ2-7; D gene ambiguous. The CDR3 has 15 amino acids. CDR1 is MNHEY and CDR2 is SVGAGI in the germline V gene. Between the trimmed V and J ends, which lost 0 bases and 4 bases, there was a span of 13 bases.

This clonotype has a count of ten or more. V gene TRBV7-2 combines with J gene TRBJ1-2; D perhaps matches TRBD1 (5 bases). The V end lost 5 bases, the J end lost 4 bases, and 17 bases lay between the germline ends. Looked up from germline, CDR1 is SGHTA and CDR2 is FQGNSA. The length of the CDR3 is 15 residues. The CDR3 nucleotides are TGTGCCAGCAGCCCACCCGGGGACCGGATCTATGGCTACACCTTC. This gives the protein CASSPPGDRIYGYTF.

This clonotype was found a few times. The CDR3 loop is CASSLAGTSNQPQHF. CDR3 bases: TGCGCCAGCAGCTTGGCCGGGACCAGCAATCAGCCCCAGCATTTT. The rearrangement joins TRBV5-1 to TRBJ1-5; TRBD1 is a possible D gene (5 bases). Germline V gene data show CDR1 as SGHRS and CDR2 as YFSETQ. This CDR3 is built from 15 residues. Deletions cut 0 bases from V and 1 base from J, with 8 bases between.

In this sample, this clonotype turned up many times. The chain combines TRBV29-1 with TRBJ2-7; TRBD2 matches at 11 bases. J gave up 4 bases and V 4 bases, and 15 bases lay outside the gene matches. The CDR3 sequence is 17 residues long. Germline V gene lookup returns CDR1 SQVTM and CDR2 ANQGSEA. CDR3: CSVAGTSGRGGLYEQYF. CDR3 coding DNA: TGCAGCGTTGCCGGGACTAGCGGTAGAGGTGGGTTATACGAGCAGTACTTC.

This clonotype was observed many times. The rearrangement joins TRBV5-4 to TRBJ1-2, with unresolved D. Germline assignment: CDR1 SGHNT and CDR2 YYREEE (reference sequence). There are 15 residues in the CDR3. V was shortened by 1 base and J by 8 bases, with 18 bases between the two germline ends. CDR3 protein: CASSLISTIAGGYTF. The CDR3 DNA sequence: TGTGCCAGCAGCTTGATATCAACGATAGCAGGAGGCTACACCTTC.

This clonotype was recorded many times. V is TRBV29-1 and J is TRBJ2-1; D is unclear. V was shortened by 6 bases and J by 7 bases, with 19 bases between the two germline ends. The CDR3 runs to 14 residues. The germline V gene encodes CDR1 SQVTM and CDR2 ANQGSEA. The CDR3 loop is CSVRLARSTNEQFF. CDR3 coding DNA: TGCAGCGTCCGTCTGGCTAGATCTACGAATGAGCAGTTCTTC.

This clonotype showed up many times. The CDR3, as DNA: TGTGCCAGCAGTCGGACGGAGAGCACAGATACGCAGTATTTT. Translated, it gives CASSRTESTDTQYF. V gene TRBV12-3 or TRBV12-4 combines with J gene TRBJ2-3, with no clear D. This CDR3 has 14 residues. Deletions cut 5 bases from V and 0 bases from J, with 9 bases between.

This clonotype was recorded many times. The chain links TRBV5-1 to TRBJ2-5; D possibly uses TRBD1 or TRBD2 (6 bases each). CDR3 length: 15 amino acids. V dropped 0 bases and J dropped 5 bases, with 14 bases sitting between them. Per the germline V gene, CDR1 is SGHRS and CDR2 is YFSETQ. The CDR3, as DNA: TGCGCCAGCAGCTTGGCTTTGGGGGGCCGGGAGACCCAGTACTTC. Protein: CASSLALGGRETQYF.

This clonotype was counted at least ten times. The V and J genes are TRBV20-1 and TRBJ2-5, with 7 nucleotides matching TRBD1. V shed 3 bases, J shed 4 bases, and the junction held 5 bases outside the gene matches. CDR1 and CDR2 (germline): DFQATT, SNEGSKA (reference sequence). This CDR3 has 13 residues. The CDR3 is CSASRDSPETQYF. CDR3 sequence (DNA): TGCAGTGCTAGCCGGGACAGTCCAGAGACCCAGTACTTC.

This clonotype was detected many times. The chain is built from TRBV2 and TRBJ2-2, with 7 positions matching TRBD1. The CDR3 has 15 amino acids. Losses at the gene ends were 5 bases for V and 3 bases for J; bases not matched to a gene: 6. Germline CDR1 and CDR2: SNHLY and FYNNEI. CDR3 amino acids: CASSQDRVDTGELFF. The DNA of the CDR3 is TGTGCCAGCAGTCAAGACAGGGTGGACACCGGGGAGCTGTTTTTT.

This clonotype was counted many times. This rearrangement joins TRBV3-1 to TRBJ2-5, with 12 bases aligning to TRBD2. This CDR3 region has 16 residues. V trimming: 6 bases; J trimming: 3 bases; junction bases outside the gene matches: 8. Germline CDR1 LGHDT, CDR2 YNNKEL (reference sequence). In nucleotides, the CDR3 is TGTGCCAGCAGTTCCCCTAGCGGGGGGGCCGAAGAGACCCAGTACTTC. Translating gives CASSSPSGGAEETQYF.

This clonotype was recorded at least ten times. For the CDR3, the DNA is TGTGCCACCCAGAGGGCAGGGGCGAACACCGGGGAGCTGTTTTTT. Translation gives CATQRAGANTGELFF. The genes are TRBV2 and TRBJ2-2, with TRBD1 as a possible D gene (6 bases). The CDR3 is 15 residues long. Per germline, CDR1 SNHLY and CDR2 FYNNEI. Trimming pared 10 bases from V and 0 bases from J, leaving 15 bases between.

This clonotype was seen many times. The chain combines TRBV5-1 with TRBJ2-7, with TRBD2 matching 8 bases. Germline trimming cut 7 bases from V and 4 bases from J; bases unmatched to any gene: 16. Germline V CDR1 and CDR2: SGHRS, YFSETQ. This CDR3 is built from 16 residues. CDR3 region: CASCLDSGIVPYEQYF. The CDR3 region has the DNA TGCGCCAGCTGCCTTGATAGCGGGATAGTTCCTTACGAGCAGTACTTC. The full variable domain, in which reference TRBV5-1 and TRBJ2-7 provide the parts outside the CDR3, is KAGVTQTPRYLIKTRGQQVTLSCSPISGHRSVSWYQQTPGQGLQFLFEYFSETQRNKGNFPGRFSGRQFSNSRSEMNVSTLELGDSALYLCASCLDSGIVPYEQYFGPGTRLTVT.

This clonotype showed up many times. The rearrangement joins TRBV5-1 to TRBJ1-1, with TRBD1 as a possible D gene (5 bases). This CDR3 is 17 amino acids long. Germline-derived CDR1 and CDR2 are SGHRS and YFSETQ. Deletions cut 0 bases from V and 0 bases from J, with 15 bases between. CDR3 region: CASSLEPTGQMNTEAFF. The DNA of the CDR3 is TGCGCCAGCAGCTTGGAGCCCACAGGCCAGATGAACACTGAAGCTTTCTTT.

This clonotype has at least ten counts. The rearrangement links TRBV28 to TRBJ1-3; TRBD1 matches at 7 bases. Trimming took 7 bases from V and 0 from J; bases not matched to a gene: 3. Germline CDR1 MDHEN, CDR2 SYDVKM. The CDR3 has 14 residues. Written as DNA, the CDR3 is TGTGCCAGCAACCGGGACAGCTCTGGAAACACCATATATTTT. Amino acids: CASNRDSSGNTIYF.

This clonotype was found many times. This chain uses TRBV7-3 with TRBJ2-1; possibly TRBD1 or TRBD2 for D (5 bases each). Trimming removed 2 bases from V and 5 bases from J, with 13 bases in between. In germline, CDR1 is SGHTA, CDR2 FQGTGA. CDR3 size: 15 residues. CDR3 loop: CASSLGGVTHNEQFF. The CDR3 coding sequence is TGTGCCAGCAGCTTAGGGGGAGTGACTCACAATGAGCAGTTCTTC. Full variable domain (remainder filled in from reference TRBV7-3 and TRBJ2-1): GAGVSQTPSNKVTEKGKYVELRCDPISGHTALYWYRQSLGQGPEFLIYFQGTGAADDSGLPNDRFFAVRPEGSVSTLKIQRTERGDSAVYLCASSLGGVTHNEQFFGPGTRLTVL.

This clonotype was found many times. The rearrangement uses TRBV6-5 and TRBJ1-5, with D possibly matching TRBD1 (6 bases). Germline V gives CDR1 MNHEY, CDR2 SVGAGI. V was pared by 5 bases and J by 4 bases, with 15 bases between. The CDR3 runs 15 residues. The CDR3 coding sequence is TGTGCCAGCAGTCGAACAGGGTTCGGGAATCAGCCCCAGCATTTT. Its translation: CASSRTGFGNQPQHF.

This clonotype was counted ten times or more. This chain uses TRBV7-2 with TRBJ2-3; D possibly matches TRBD1 or TRBD2 (5 bases each). The CDR3 has 15 amino acids. The V gene lost 1 base and the J gene lost 4 bases, with 12 bases spanning the gap. CDR1 is SGHTA and CDR2 is FQGNSA in the germline V gene. CDR3 amino acids: CASSLGGLSPDTQYF. The CDR3 DNA sequence: TGTGCCAGCAGCTTAGGGGGGTTGTCCCCAGATACGCAGTATTTT.

Many counts were recorded for this clonotype. The V and J genes are TRBV3-1 and TRBJ2-1; weak D call: TRBD2 (5 bases). CDR1 is LGHDT, CDR2 YNNKEL, per germline (reference sequence). The CDR3 runs 12 residues. The V gene lost 8 bases and the J gene lost 6 bases, with 11 bases spanning the gap. The CDR3 DNA follows: TGTGCCAGCCGAAGCGGTTCCAATGAGCAGTTCTTC. Translating it yields CASRSGSNEQFF.

This clonotype was seen more than once but under ten times. J is TRBJ2-1 and V is TRBV25-1, with TRBD2 matching 9 bases. CDR3 length: 16 residues. After removal of 3 bases from V and 0 bases from J, the junction contained 3 bases not matched to a gene. CDR1 and CDR2 (germline): MGHDK, SYGVNS. The DNA of the CDR3 is TGTGCCAGCAGTGACCCTAGCGGGGCCTCCTACAATGAGCAGTTCTTC. It is translated as CASSDPSGASYNEQFF.

This clonotype has just a few counts. This chain connects TRBV18 to TRBJ1-2; 9 bases map to TRBD1. Trimming removed 6 bases from V and 3 bases from J; junction bases left unmatched: 14. This CDR3 is built from 17 residues. Germline V gene lookup returns CDR1 KGHSH and CDR2 LQKENI. CDR3 coding DNA: TGTGCCAGCTCCCATTCTCCCAACAGGGGGCATGACTATGGCTACACCTTC. It is translated as CASSHSPNRGHDYGYTF.

This clonotype was counted ten times or more. The chain has TRBV7-2 and TRBJ2-1, with a possible D match to TRBD2 (5 bases). The CDR3 runs to 12 residues. Germline lookup yields CDR1 SGHTA and CDR2 FQGNSA. Trimming took off 11 bases at V and 7 bases at J, with 15 bases between the two ends. CDR3 DNA: TGTGCCCACGGAGGACCCCGGAATGAGCAGTTCTTC. It codes for CAHGGPRNEQFF.